What follows are 5 T cell receptor beta chains derived from one specimen sequenced in a study of graft-versus-host responses after intestinal transplantation (dated by TCRdb to the early 2020s). The receptor library was made with the immunoSEQ multiplex PCR assay. In TCRdb, the immuneACCESS table is reduced to in-frame sequences with V and J assigned. These tables do not hold every clone; where another copy was compared, an unresolved V gene accounts for under half, and the others remain unexplained. The sample table records about 100,000 clones; over 75% of these occur just once. The leading ten clones occupy 0.9% of the sample. The label giving this sample's time point can be read as: cells obtained before transplantation from donor or recipient. For these TCRs, the target antigens are not known. The sample consisted of unstimulated CD4+ T cells sorted from spleen or lymph node cells, taken before intestinal transplant. These receptors were taken from a human donor who received an intestinal transplant.

This clone was seen a single time. The rearrangement uses TRBV5-1 and TRBJ2-3; D ambiguous. Germline CDR1 is SGHRS and CDR2 is YFSETQ. The CDR3 totals 13 residues. The V end was cut by 3 bases, the J end by 4 bases, with 9 bases between. The CDR3 reads CASSSDNSDTQYF. The CDR3 nucleotides are TGCGCCAGCAGCTCGGATAATTCAGATACGCAGTATTTT.

The CDR3 protein is CAVSGRARSYEQYF. The CDR3 DNA reads TGTGCCGTCAGCGGGAGGGCCCGGAGCTACGAGCAGTACTTC. The chain is built from TRBV15 and TRBJ2-7; 10 nucleotides align to TRBD2. The V segment lost 11 bases and the J segment 3 bases; nucleotides outside the gene matches: 10. CDR1 is LNHNV and CDR2 is YYDKDF in the germline V gene (reference sequence). The CDR3 runs 14 residues.

A single count supports this clone. The V call is TRBV30, the J call TRBJ1-5; tentatively, D is TRBD1 (6 bases). The ends were cut back, 1 base at V and 4 bases at J, with 11 bases in the middle. This CDR3 comprises 14 residues. From germline, CDR1 is GTSNPN and CDR2 SVGIG (reference sequence). The CDR3 DNA reads as TGTGCCTGGAGTGGTACTACAGGGAATCAGCCCCAGCATTTT. Its protein is CAWSGTTGNQPQHF.

This clone has a handful of counts. The genes are TRBV27 and TRBJ2-3; perhaps D is TRBD1 or TRBD2 (5 bases each). Germline-derived CDR1 and CDR2 are MNHEY and SMNVEV (reference sequence). This CDR3 has 15 residues. V was pared by 7 bases and J by 5 bases, with 19 bases between. CDR3 bases: TGTGCCAGCAAAAAAGGGGCAGGAGGCGTAGATACGCAGTATTTT. Protein sequence: CASKKGAGGVDTQYF.

This chain uses TRBV5-4 with TRBJ2-7, with 11 bases aligning to TRBD2. Germline values: CDR1 SGHNT, CDR2 YYREEE (reference sequence). CDR3 length equals 18 residues. V lost 3 bases and J lost 0; bases outside the gene matches: 11. This chain's CDR3 is CASSSGGLAGGLSYEQYF. DNA of the CDR3: TGTGCCAGCAGCTCCGGGGGGCTAGCGGGAGGTCTCTCCTACGAGCAGTACTTC. Variable domain in full (rest from reference TRBV5-4 and TRBJ2-7): ETGVTQSPTHLIKTRGQQVTLRCSSQSGHNTVSWYQQALGQGPQFIFQYYREEENGRGNFPPRFSGLQFPNYSSELNVNALELDDSALYLCASSSGGLAGGLSYEQYFGPGTRLTVT.